This T cell receptor (beta chain) was identified in a study of control samples from healthy donors and cancer patients. Assay: immunoSEQ multiplex PCR; the TCRdb copy retains only in-frame clones and omits some. This table has about 150,000 clones, roughly 90% appearing once. Trimming removed 3 bases at V and 2 bases at J, with 10 bases between. The CDR3 has 15 amino acids. Germline CDR1 is LNHNV and CDR2 is YYDKDF (reference sequence). Sequencing input: blood. The V call is TRBV15, the J call TRBJ1-4, with D unclear. This receptor was obtained from a woman younger than 45 in good health. For the CDR3, the DNA is TGTGCCACCAGCAGGGACCTTGGGACTAATGAAAAACTGTTTTTT. This codes for CATSRDLGTNEKLFF. The complete variable domain, with remaining parts taken from reference TRBV15 and TRBJ1-4, reads DAMVIQNPRYQVTQFGKPVTLSCSQTLNHNVMYWYQQKSSQAPKLLFHYYDKDFNNEADTPDNFQSRRPNTSFCFLDIRSPGLGDTAMYLCATSRDLGTNEKLFFGSGTQLSVL.